This T cell receptor beta chain emerged from a study of blood T cell repertoires in COVID-19. Study information: From the United States, Italy and Spain came samples of acute and convalescent COVID-19.

CDR1 and CDR2 from the germline V gene are SGDLS and YYNGEE. CDR3 length: 15 amino acids. Losses at the gene ends were 3 bases for V and 8 bases for J; bases not matched to a gene: 10. Here immunoSEQ multiplex PCR was the method, and the copy in TCRdb shows in-frame clones only, minus some. The data contain approximately 120,000 clones, over 70% of them singletons. Sequenced: peripheral blood. The chain joins TRBV9 to TRBJ2-1; 8 bases agree with TRBD2. The sequence derives from a woman aged 50 to 60 with acute or convalescent COVID-19. The CDR3 spells CASSAGTRQRDEQFF. The CDR3 coding sequence is TGTGCCAGCAGCGCCGGGACTAGACAGAGGGATGAGCAGTTCTTC.